These 5 T cell receptor beta chains originate from one sample sequenced in a study of human T cells and chemical hapten exposure. Noted time point: patch test 3, about 24 weeks after DPC sensitization. Sample treatment: therapeutic diphenylcyclopropenone sensitization with weekly scalp DPC. Using its own MiXCR run on the RACE reads, TCRdb lists one record per CDR3 protein. In the table there are over 100,000 distinct CDR3 sequences, 10% to 12% of which are singletons. The sample consisted of whole blood, taken in connection with sensitization to the hapten diphenylcyclopropenone (DPC). Receptors were obtained from a woman in her fifties or sixties with alopecia areata. Some clones in this sample may be carry-over from other donors' samples.

This clonotype has a handful of counts. The chain joins TRBV12-3 or TRBV12-4 to TRBJ2-2, with D maybe TRBD1 (6 bases). CDR3 length: 14 residues. V gave up 5 bases and J gave up 6 bases, with 13 bases separating them. CDR3 sequence: CASSLQGNPGELFF. CDR3 in DNA: TGTGCCAGCAGTCTACAGGGAAATCCCGGGGAGCTGTTTTTT.

This clonotype was detected a few times. The chain recombines TRBV6-5 with TRBJ2-3, with 9 bases aligning to TRBD1. The trim removed 6 bases at V and 1 base at J, leaving 5 bases unmatched. CDR1 MNHEY and CDR2 SVGAGI come from the germline V gene. The CDR3 spans 15 residues. DNA of the CDR3: TGTGCCAGCAGCACAGGGGGCTGGGGCACAGATACGCAGTATTTT. Protein: CASSTGGWGTDTQYF.

This chain links TRBV4-3 with TRBJ1-2; 9 bases map to TRBD1. Losses at the gene ends were 1 base for V and 4 bases for J; bases not matched to a gene: 7. The CDR3 contains 16 residues. Germline CDR1 reads LGHNA; CDR2 reads YSLEER. The CDR3 nucleotides read TGCGCCAGCAGCCAAGGACAGGGGGGGACCCCCTATGGCTACACCTTC. Its protein product is CASSQGQGGTPYGYTF.

This chain uses TRBV5-6 with TRBJ2-1; D is possibly TRBD2 (6 bases). Trimming took 0 bases from V and 9 from J, leaving 13 bases between them. CDR3 length equals 14 residues. In germline, CDR1 is SGHDT, CDR2 YYEEEE. CDR3 sequence (DNA): TGTGCCAGCAGCTTGGGGCGGGGTCTTACTGAGCAGTTCTTC. Protein sequence: CASSLGRGLTEQFF.

The rearrangement uses TRBV3-1 and TRBJ1-1; D unresolved. The CDR3 runs 14 residues. V was trimmed by 2 bases and J by 1 base, leaving 8 bases between them. Germline-derived CDR1 and CDR2 are LGHDT and YNNKEL (reference sequence). CDR3 residues: CASSQHPENTEAFF. In DNA form, the CDR3 reads TGTGCCAGCAGCCAACACCCGGAGAACACTGAAGCTTTCTTT.